The entry that follows covers one T cell receptor beta chain sequence. This specimen belongs to a study of T cells in Graves' hyperthyroidism and ophthalmopathy. The source material, RNA transcripts, was used to amplify TCR beta CDR3 regions. HTBI primers were employed in a first-round RT-PCR of the TCR CDR3. A single record per CDR3 protein comes from TCRdb applying MiXCR to the multiplex PCR reads. The data show under 350,000 distinct CDR3 sequences, roughly 23% seen once. Germline V CDR1 and CDR2: MNHNS, SASEGT. The V end lost 2 bases, the J end lost 0 bases, and 14 bases lay between the germline ends. The CDR3 is made up of 17 amino acids.

Sequencing was carried out using blood. This chain joins TRBV6-1 and TRBJ2-1; D may be TRBD1 (6 bases). This clonotype originated in a woman between 50 and 59 years old with Graves' hyperthyroidism. CDR3 nucleotides: TGTGCCAGCAGTGAACCCGAACAGGGAAGCTCCTACAATGAGCAGTTCTTC. Its protein is CASSEPEQGSSYNEQFF.